The 18 T cell receptor beta chains below all came from one sample that was sequenced in a study of a mutant IDH1 vaccine in newly diagnosed glioma (dated by TCRdb to the early 2020s). To prepare the library, the immunoSEQ multiplex PCR assay was applied. TCRdb limited this immuneACCESS table to in-frame rearrangements with V and J called. A share of clones is missing; checked studies link under half to unresolved V genes, and the rest is unexplained. A total of roughly 42,000 clones appear in this sample, 80% to 90% of them only once. The biggest ten clones account for around 1.5% of the sample. The time point label, as the study defines it: week 5, during vaccination. Each vaccine dose was 300 ug of a 20-mer mutant IDH1 peptide in Montanide, given subcutaneously with topical imiquimod. These TCRs' antigens remain unknown. The source material was PBMCs, sampled from a glioma patient whose treatment included an IDH1 peptide vaccine. These receptors were obtained from a man aged 35 to 55 with glioma.

The rearrangement joins TRBV6-6 to TRBJ1-3; a weak D match, TRBD1 (6 bases). Germline lookup yields CDR1 MNHNY and CDR2 SVGAGI (reference sequence). This CDR3 has 14 residues. Trimming pared 6 bases from V and 5 bases from J, leaving 14 bases between. The CDR3: CASSLEGDRNTIYF. DNA of the CDR3: TGTGCCAGCAGCCTCGAGGGGGACCGAAACACCATATATTTT.

The chain recombines TRBV7-2 with TRBJ2-4; no reliable D call. V lost 5 bases to trimming and J lost 6 bases, with 8 bases between them. The CDR3 spans 12 residues. Germline V gene lookup returns CDR1 SGHTA and CDR2 FQGNSA. This chain's CDR3 is CASSPTTNIQYF. CDR3 DNA sequence: TGTGCCAGCAGCCCCACCACAAACATTCAGTACTTC.

The chain is built from TRBV7-6 and TRBJ2-2, with D possibly TRBD2 on 5 matching bases. The germline V gene encodes CDR1 SGHVS and CDR2 FNYEAQ. There are 17 residues in the CDR3. The V and J ends lost 5 bases and 4 bases respectively, with 20 bases between them. This CDR3 is CASSVRLARSSTGELFF. The CDR3 DNA reads as TGTGCCAGCAGCGTCCGGCTAGCTAGGTCTTCCACCGGGGAGCTGTTTTTT.

The chain links TRBV4-3 to TRBJ2-7, with no clear D. Germline V gene data show CDR1 as LGHNA and CDR2 as YSLEER. The CDR3 is 13 residues long. Trimming cost V 1 base and J 5 bases, with 9 bases left between them. The CDR3 loop reads CASSQGGGDEQYF. DNA of the CDR3: TGCGCCAGCAGCCAAGGGGGTGGGGACGAGCAGTACTTC.

The chain recombines TRBV7-9 with TRBJ2-7, with TRBD1 as a possible D gene (5 bases). Germline V gene lookup returns CDR1 SEHNR and CDR2 FQNEAQ (reference sequence). CDR3 length equals 14 residues. The V and J ends lost 1 base and 2 bases respectively, with 9 bases between them. The CDR3 DNA follows: TGTGCCAGCAGCTTAGTCCAGGGAACCTACGAGCAGTACTTC. Translated, it gives CASSLVQGTYEQYF.

This clone has just a few counts. This chain connects TRBV27 to TRBJ1-5, with 7 bases lining up with TRBD1. Germline CDR1 is MNHEY and CDR2 is SMNVEV (reference sequence). The CDR3 runs 15 residues. V was pared by 4 bases and J by 5 bases, with 8 bases of the junction left unmatched. The CDR3 DNA sequence: TGTGCCAGCAGTTCAGGGGGGTTAAGGGATCAGCCCCAGCATTTT. Translating it yields CASSSGGLRDQPQHF.

This rearrangement joins TRBV7-9 to TRBJ2-1, with unresolved D. V lost 1 base to trimming and J lost 10 bases, with 5 bases between them. Germline loops: CDR1 SEHNR, CDR2 FQNEAQ (reference sequence). There are 11 residues in the CDR3. CDR3 protein: CASSLVTEQFF. Here the CDR3 DNA reads TGTGCCAGCAGCTTAGTTACGGAGCAGTTCTTC.

The gene calls are TRBV19 and TRBJ1-5; tentatively, D is TRBD1 (5 bases). This CDR3 is 13 amino acids long. Trimming took 4 bases from V and 5 from J, leaving 9 bases between them. Germline loops: CDR1 LNHDA, CDR2 SQIVND (reference sequence). The CDR3 loop reads CASSNRLDQPQHF. CDR3 sequence (DNA): TGTGCCAGTAGTAACAGGTTGGATCAGCCCCAGCATTTT.

The chain links TRBV15 to TRBJ1-1; D is perhaps TRBD1 (6 bases). Deletions cut 0 bases from V and 4 bases from J, with 12 bases between. This CDR3 has 15 residues. Per the germline V gene, CDR1 is LNHNV and CDR2 is YYDKDF (reference sequence). CDR3 sequence reads: CATSRDYREITEAFF. Here the CDR3 DNA reads TGTGCCACCAGCAGAGACTACAGGGAAATCACTGAAGCTTTCTTT.

V usage is TRBV19 and J usage is TRBJ1-3, with unresolved D. V was pared by 5 bases and J by 0 bases, with 11 bases between. This CDR3 is 15 amino acids long. From germline, CDR1 is LNHDA and CDR2 SQIVND (reference sequence). CDR3 coding DNA: TGTGCCAGTAGTCAAAGGGAGATCTCTGGAAACACCATATATTTT. This translates into CASSQREISGNTIYF.

The chain uses TRBV19 and TRBJ1-1, with TRBD1 matching 9 bases. The CDR3 length is 14 residues. Germline V gene sequence: CDR1 LNHDA, CDR2 SQIVND (reference sequence). Trimming took 5 bases from V and 4 from J; bases not matched to a gene: 5. The DNA of the CDR3 is TGTGCCAGTAGTCGGGACAGGGCTGGCACTGAAGCTTTCTTT. Protein: CASSRDRAGTEAFF.

The rearrangement uses TRBV5-1 and TRBJ2-7, with D possibly matching TRBD2 (7 bases). Germline V gene data show CDR1 as SGHRS and CDR2 as YFSETQ. The CDR3 sequence is 14 residues long. The germline V and J ends were trimmed by 4 bases and 5 bases, with 16 bases remaining between them. Here the CDR3 reads CASSGGGPEDEQYF. The DNA for the CDR3 is TGCGCCAGCAGCGGGGGGGGGCCCGAAGACGAGCAGTACTTC.

The chain is built from TRBV7-3 and TRBJ2-3; D perhaps matches TRBD2 (7 bases). The length of the CDR3 is 15 residues. The V end was cut by 7 bases, the J end by 5 bases, with 19 bases between. Per the germline V gene, CDR1 is SGHTA and CDR2 is FQGTGA. This CDR3 reads CASTERGGSGDTQYF. In DNA form, the CDR3 reads TGTGCCAGCACCGAAAGGGGGGGGAGCGGAGATACGCAGTATTTT.

The chain combines TRBV29-1 with TRBJ1-4; D remains ambiguous. Deletions cut 3 bases from V and 8 bases from J, with 7 bases between. Per germline, CDR1 SQVTM and CDR2 ANQGSEA. The CDR3 consists of 11 residues. The CDR3 is CSVDGGEKLFF. CDR3 bases: TGCAGCGTTGATGGAGGAGAAAAACTGTTTTTT.

The V gene is TRBV10-1, the J gene TRBJ1-4; 10 bases are shared with TRBD1. Germline V gene data show CDR1 as WNHNN and CDR2 as SYGVQD (reference sequence). The V segment lost 6 bases and the J segment 8 bases; nucleotides outside the gene matches: 9. The CDR3 has 15 residues. CDR3 bases: TGCGCCAGCAGCCGACAGGGGGCTTTCGGGGAAAAACTGTTTTTT. Amino acid sequence: CASSRQGAFGEKLFF.

This rearrangement joins TRBV4-2 to TRBJ2-3; D gene uncertain. Trimming left V 4 bases short and J 4 bases short, with 12 bases between. CDR3 size: 14 residues. CDR1 and CDR2 from the germline V gene are LGHNA and YNFKEQ. The CDR3 protein is CASSRGPGSDTQYF. The CDR3 bases are TGTGCCAGCAGCCGAGGACCGGGCTCAGATACGCAGTATTTT.

In its sample, this clone was seen once. The CDR3 bases are TGTGCCAGCAGCTTGGTATCAGACTTTGGTGGCTACACCTTC. Translating it yields CASSLVSDFGGYTF. V is TRBV5-8 and J is TRBJ1-2, with unresolved D. Germline CDR1 SGHTS, CDR2 YDEGEE. CDR3 length equals 14 residues. V lost 0 bases and J 7 bases, leaving 13 bases between the germline ends.

The chain is built from TRBV7-9 and TRBJ2-3; D gene unclear. Trimming took off 3 bases at V and 1 base at J, with 11 bases between the two ends. From germline, CDR1 is SEHNR and CDR2 FQNEAQ (reference sequence). The CDR3 is made up of 15 amino acids. The CDR3 DNA is TGTGCCAGCAGCTTCGAACGGCGGCGCACAGATACGCAGTATTTT. Protein sequence: CASSFERRRTDTQYF.